The clone carrying this T cell receptor (beta chain) occurred a few times. These data belong to a study of identical twins. TCRdb re-derived calls from the 5' RACE reads in MiXCR, one entry per CDR3 protein. The sample lists under 500,000 distinct CDR3 sequences; roughly 13% were seen once. V was cut by 4 bases and J by 3 bases, with 25 bases left in between. Germline V gene sequence: CDR1 SGHAT, CDR2 FQNNGV. The CDR3 length is 18 residues. This same sample was also part of a study on yellow fever vaccine responses in identical twins.

This TCR was sampled from a woman aged 18-29 years in good health. The sample comprised CD4+ T cells sorted from blood. This sequence joins TRBV11-2 and TRBJ2-7; possibly TRBD1 or TRBD2 for D (5 bases each). CDR3: CASSSGASLLRTNYEQYF. In DNA, the CDR3 is TGTGCCAGCAGCTCCGGGGCCTCTCTACTCCGCACCAACTACGAGCAGTACTTC.